This T cell receptor beta chain was sequenced for a study of blood T cell repertoires in COVID-19. Looking at the study overall: Material from acute and convalescent COVID-19 was sourced from the United States, Italy and Spain. PBMCs, B-cell-depleted T cells, or T cells provided the cDNA or gDNA that made up the material.

Patients in Seattle were enrolled during active infection, then followed longitudinally. TCRdb's copy holds only in-frame clones and misses some; the assay was immunoSEQ multiplex PCR. This sample has roughly 150,000 clones, with around 83% found just once. There are 18 residues in the CDR3. Germline V lookup: CDR1 LNHDA, CDR2 SQIVND (reference sequence). With V trimmed by 6 bases and J by 5 bases, 18 bases remained unmatched. This sequence joins TRBV19 and TRBJ2-2; 7 positions match TRBD2. The receptor was isolated from a woman between 50 and 59 years old with COVID-19, enrolled during active disease. The sample consisted of peripheral blood. DNA of the CDR3: TGTGCCAGTAGCCCCGAGGGGTCTGTCGGGGGGATTACCGGGGAGCTGTTTTTT. Encoded protein: CASSPEGSVGGITGELFF.